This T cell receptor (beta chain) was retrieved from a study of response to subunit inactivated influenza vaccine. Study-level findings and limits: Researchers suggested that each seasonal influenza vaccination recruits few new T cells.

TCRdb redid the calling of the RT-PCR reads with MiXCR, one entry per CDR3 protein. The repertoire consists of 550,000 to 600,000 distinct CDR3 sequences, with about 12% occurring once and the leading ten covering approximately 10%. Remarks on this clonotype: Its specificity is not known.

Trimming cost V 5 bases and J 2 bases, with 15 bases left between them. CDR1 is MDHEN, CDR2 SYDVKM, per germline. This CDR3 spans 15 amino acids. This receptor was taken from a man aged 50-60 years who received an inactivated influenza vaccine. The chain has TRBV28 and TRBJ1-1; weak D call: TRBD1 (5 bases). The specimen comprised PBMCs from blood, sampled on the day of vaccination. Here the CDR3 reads CASSRHRGGNTEAFF. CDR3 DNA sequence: TGTGCCAGCAGTCGCCACCGTGGGGGAAACACTGAAGCTTTCTTT.